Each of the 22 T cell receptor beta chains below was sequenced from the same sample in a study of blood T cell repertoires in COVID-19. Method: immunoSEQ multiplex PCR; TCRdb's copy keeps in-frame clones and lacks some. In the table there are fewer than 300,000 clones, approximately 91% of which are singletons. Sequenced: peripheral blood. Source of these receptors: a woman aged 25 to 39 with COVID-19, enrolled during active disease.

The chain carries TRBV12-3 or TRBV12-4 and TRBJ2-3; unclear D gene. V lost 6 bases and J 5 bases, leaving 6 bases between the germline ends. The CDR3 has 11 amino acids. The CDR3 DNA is TGTGCCAGCAGCCTCAGAGATACGCAGTATTTT. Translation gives CASSLRDTQYF.

CDR3 in amino acids: CAWRPSGAYNEQFF. CDR3 DNA sequence: TGTGCCTGGAGGCCCAGCGGGGCCTACAATGAGCAGTTCTTC. The genes are TRBV30 and TRBJ2-1; 7 bases align to TRBD2. Looked up from germline, CDR1 is GTSNPN and CDR2 is SVGIG (reference sequence). Trimming took 3 bases from V and 2 from J; bases not matched to a gene: 4. The CDR3 sequence is 14 residues long.

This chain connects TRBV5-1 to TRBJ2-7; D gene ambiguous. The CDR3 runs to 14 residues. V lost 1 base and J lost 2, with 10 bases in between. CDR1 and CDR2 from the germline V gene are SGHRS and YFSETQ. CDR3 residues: CASSLFQATYEQYF. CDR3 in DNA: TGCGCCAGCAGCTTGTTTCAGGCTACCTACGAGCAGTACTTC.

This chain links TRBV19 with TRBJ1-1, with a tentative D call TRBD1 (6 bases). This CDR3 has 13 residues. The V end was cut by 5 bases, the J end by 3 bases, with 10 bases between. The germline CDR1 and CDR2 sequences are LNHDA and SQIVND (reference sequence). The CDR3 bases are TGTGCCAGTAGTCTTGGACAGTACACTGAAGCTTTCTTT. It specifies CASSLGQYTEAFF.

The CDR3 spells CAISGGNRDTEAFF. CDR3 DNA: TGTGCCATCAGTGGAGGGAACAGGGACACTGAAGCTTTCTTT. The chain combines TRBV10-3 with TRBJ1-1; tentative D call: TRBD1 (6 bases). V was cut by 4 bases and J by 3 bases, with 12 bases left in between. Per germline, CDR1 ENHRY and CDR2 SYGVKD. This CDR3 has 14 amino acids.

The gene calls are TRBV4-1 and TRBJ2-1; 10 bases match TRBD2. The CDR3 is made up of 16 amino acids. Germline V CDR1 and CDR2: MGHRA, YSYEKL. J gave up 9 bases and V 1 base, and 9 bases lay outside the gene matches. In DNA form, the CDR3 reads TGCGCCAGCAGCCAAGTAGAACTAGCGGGAAGCAGTGAGCAGTTCTTC. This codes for CASSQVELAGSSEQFF.

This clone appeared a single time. The CDR3 bases are TGCGCCAGCAGCTTGCAGGGGACCGAGGAAAAACTGTTTTTT. This sequence encodes CASSLQGTEEKLFF. The chain has TRBV5-1 and TRBJ1-4; the D gene is possibly TRBD1 (6 bases). The V gene lost 1 base and the J gene lost 8 bases, with 12 bases spanning the gap. This CDR3 has 14 residues. Looked up from germline, CDR1 is SGHRS and CDR2 is YFSETQ.

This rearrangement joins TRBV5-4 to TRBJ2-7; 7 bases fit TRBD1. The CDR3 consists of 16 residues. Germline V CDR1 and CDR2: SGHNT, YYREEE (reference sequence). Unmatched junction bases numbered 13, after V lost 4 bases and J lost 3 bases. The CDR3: CASSPGQDPLSYEQYF. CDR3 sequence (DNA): TGTGCCAGCAGCCCCGGACAGGACCCCTTAAGCTACGAGCAGTACTTC.

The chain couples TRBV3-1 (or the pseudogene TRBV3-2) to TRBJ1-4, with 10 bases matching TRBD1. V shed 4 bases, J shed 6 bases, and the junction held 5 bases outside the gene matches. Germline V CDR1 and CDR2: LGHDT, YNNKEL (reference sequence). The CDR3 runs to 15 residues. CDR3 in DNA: TGTGCCAGCAGCCGACAGGGGGCGCGGGATGAAAAACTGTTTTTT. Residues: CASSRQGARDEKLFF.

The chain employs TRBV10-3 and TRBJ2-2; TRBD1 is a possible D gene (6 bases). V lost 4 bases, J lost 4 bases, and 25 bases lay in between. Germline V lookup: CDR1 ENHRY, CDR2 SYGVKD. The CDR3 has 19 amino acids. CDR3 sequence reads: CAISVGLLGAQGSTGELFF. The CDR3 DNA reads TGTGCCATCAGTGTAGGCTTACTGGGGGCGCAGGGAAGCACCGGGGAGCTGTTTTTT.

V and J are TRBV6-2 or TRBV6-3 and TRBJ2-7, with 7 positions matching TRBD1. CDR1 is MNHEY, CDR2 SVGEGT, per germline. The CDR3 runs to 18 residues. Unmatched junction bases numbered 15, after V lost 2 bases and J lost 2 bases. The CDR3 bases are TGTGCCAGCAGTTACCAAAAAAGACAGGGATTCAAAACCTACGAGCAGTACTTC. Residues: CASSYQKRQGFKTYEQYF.

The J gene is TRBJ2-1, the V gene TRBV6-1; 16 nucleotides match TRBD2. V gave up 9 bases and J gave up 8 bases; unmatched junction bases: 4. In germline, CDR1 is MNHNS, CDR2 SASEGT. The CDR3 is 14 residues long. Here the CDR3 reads CARTGTSGRDEQFF. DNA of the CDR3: TGTGCCAGAACCGGGACTAGCGGGAGGGATGAGCAGTTCTTC.

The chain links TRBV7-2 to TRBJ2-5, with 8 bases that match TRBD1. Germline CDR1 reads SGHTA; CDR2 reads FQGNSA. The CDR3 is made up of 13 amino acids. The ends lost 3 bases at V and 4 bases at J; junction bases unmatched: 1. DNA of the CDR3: TGTGCCAGCAGCTTCAGGGGGCGAGAGACCCAGTACTTC. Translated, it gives CASSFRGRETQYF.

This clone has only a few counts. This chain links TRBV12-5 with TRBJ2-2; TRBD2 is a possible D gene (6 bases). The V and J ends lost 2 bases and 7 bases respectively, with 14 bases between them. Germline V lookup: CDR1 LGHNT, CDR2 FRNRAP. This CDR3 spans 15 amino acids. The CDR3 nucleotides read TGTGCTAGTGGTTTGTCTGTCGGGAGTGGCGGGGAGCTGTTTTTT. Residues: CASGLSVGSGGELFF.

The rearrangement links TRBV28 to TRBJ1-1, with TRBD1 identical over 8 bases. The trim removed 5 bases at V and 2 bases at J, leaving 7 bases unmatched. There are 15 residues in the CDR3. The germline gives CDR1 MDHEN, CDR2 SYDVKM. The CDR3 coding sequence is TGTGCCAGCAGTGCGCAGGGGGCCCTAAACACTGAAGCTTTCTTT. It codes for CASSAQGALNTEAFF.

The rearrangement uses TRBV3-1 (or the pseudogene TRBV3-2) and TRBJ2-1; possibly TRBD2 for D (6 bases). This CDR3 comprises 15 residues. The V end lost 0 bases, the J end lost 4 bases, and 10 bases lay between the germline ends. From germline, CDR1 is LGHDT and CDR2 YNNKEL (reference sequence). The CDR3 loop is CASSQEGGVYNEQFF. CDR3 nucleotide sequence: TGTGCCAGCAGCCAAGAAGGAGGGGTTTACAATGAGCAGTTCTTC.

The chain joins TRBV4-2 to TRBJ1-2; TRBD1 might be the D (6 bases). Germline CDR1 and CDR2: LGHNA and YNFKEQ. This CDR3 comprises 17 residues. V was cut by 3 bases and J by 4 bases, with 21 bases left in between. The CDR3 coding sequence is TGTGCCAGCAGCCAGGTTTCAGGGGACCTCCTCCTCTATGGCTACACCTTC. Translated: CASSQVSGDLLLYGYTF.

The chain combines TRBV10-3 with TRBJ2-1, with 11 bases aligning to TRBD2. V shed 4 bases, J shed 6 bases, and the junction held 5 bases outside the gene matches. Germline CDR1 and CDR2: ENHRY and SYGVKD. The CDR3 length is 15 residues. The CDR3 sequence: CAISGVAGGPNEQFF. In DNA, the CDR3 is TGTGCCATCAGTGGAGTAGCGGGAGGGCCCAATGAGCAGTTCTTC.

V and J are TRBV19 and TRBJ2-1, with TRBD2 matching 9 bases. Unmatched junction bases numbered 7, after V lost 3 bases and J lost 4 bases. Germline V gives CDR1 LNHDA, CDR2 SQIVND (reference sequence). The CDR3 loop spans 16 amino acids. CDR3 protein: CASSMSAGGGYNEQFF. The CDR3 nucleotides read TGTGCCAGTAGTATGTCAGCGGGAGGAGGTTACAATGAGCAGTTCTTC.

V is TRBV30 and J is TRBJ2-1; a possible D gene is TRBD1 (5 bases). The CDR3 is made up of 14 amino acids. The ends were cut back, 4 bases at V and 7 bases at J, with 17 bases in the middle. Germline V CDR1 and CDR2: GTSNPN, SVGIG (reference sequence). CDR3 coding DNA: TGTGCCTGGAACCCGACGCTTAAGGGGAATGAGCAGTTCTTC. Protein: CAWNPTLKGNEQFF.

This chain's CDR3 is CASSRTSEGTDTQYF. Written as DNA, the CDR3 is TGTGCCAGTAGCAGGACTAGCGAAGGCACAGATACGCAGTATTTT. The chain recombines TRBV19 with TRBJ2-3; 9 bases match TRBD2. The CDR3 is 15 residues long. The V gene's germline CDR1 is LNHDA and CDR2 SQIVND (reference sequence). V shed 6 bases and J 1 base; nucleotides not matched to a gene: 5.

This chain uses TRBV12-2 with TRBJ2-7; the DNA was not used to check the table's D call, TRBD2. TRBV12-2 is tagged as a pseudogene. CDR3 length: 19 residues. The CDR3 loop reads CASRPHTGTSSLPSYEQYF. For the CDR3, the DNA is TGTGCAAGTCGCCCTCATACCGGGACTAGCTCTCTTCCCTCCTACGAGCAGTACTTC.